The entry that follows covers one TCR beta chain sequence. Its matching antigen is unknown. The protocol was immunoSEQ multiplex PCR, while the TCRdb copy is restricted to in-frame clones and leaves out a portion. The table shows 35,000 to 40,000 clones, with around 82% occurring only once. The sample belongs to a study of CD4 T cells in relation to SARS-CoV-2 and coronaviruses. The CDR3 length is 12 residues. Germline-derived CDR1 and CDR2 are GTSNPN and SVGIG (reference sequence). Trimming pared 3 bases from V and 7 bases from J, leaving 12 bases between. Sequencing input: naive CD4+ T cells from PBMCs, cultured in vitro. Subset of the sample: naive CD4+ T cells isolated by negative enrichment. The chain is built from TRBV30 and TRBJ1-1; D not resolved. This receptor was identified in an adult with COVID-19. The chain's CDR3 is CAWRHPQDEAFF. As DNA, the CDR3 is TGTGCCTGGAGGCATCCTCAAGATGAAGCTTTCTTT.